This T cell receptor beta chain stems from a study of T-cell reconstitution after alpha-beta-depleted transplantation in children. The table lists this clonotype with many counts. The V and J ends lost 4 bases and 2 bases respectively, with 15 bases between them. The length of the CDR3 is 16 residues. Germline values: CDR1 LGHNA, CDR2 YNFKEQ. The TCRbeta library incorporated unique molecular identifiers. TCRdb processed the PCR reads anew with MiXCR; each CDR3 protein has one entry. Among about 640,000 distinct CDR3 sequences listed, approximately 17% were seen once. The TCR was taken from a human donor who donated a stem cell graft to a child with acute myeloid leukemia. This sequence joins TRBV4-2 and TRBJ1-3; possible D gene TRBD1, 6 bases. Sequenced here: PBMCs from the stem cell graft donor, sampled from the stem cell graft. The CDR3 DNA sequence: TGTGCCAGCAGCCTAAACAGGGAGATAACTGGAAACACCATATATTTT. As protein: CASSLNREITGNTIYF.